A few counts support the clone carrying this TCR beta chain. Its specificity is not known. Trimming pared 3 bases from V and 2 bases from J, leaving 23 bases between. The germline CDR1 and CDR2 sequences are MNHEY and SVGEGT. CDR3 length: 20 residues. These data originate in a study of T-cell memory formation after mild COVID-19. Study-wide findings and caveats: Among contracting clones, CD4+ were mainly CM/EM and CD8+ enriched in EMRA.

TCRalpha and TCRbeta libraries used 5'RACE with constant-segment primers and UMIs. MiXCR, run by TCRdb on the 5' RACE reads, gives a single entry per CDR3 protein. The sample records roughly 340,000 distinct CDR3 sequences, less than 25% being singletons. This rearrangement joins TRBV6-2 or TRBV6-3 to TRBJ1-6; D perhaps matches TRBD1 (5 bases). The origin of this receptor is a man in his late teens or twenties who had mild COVID-19 (a few samples of this study predate the infection). Cell type and time point are not known. The sequenced sample was PBMCs or a T cell subset sorted from them (not recorded which). CDR3 DNA sequence: TGTGCCAGCAGTTATCTCTCTGGAGCGGCCAGGGACGCCTATAATTCACCCCTCCACTTT. Translated, it gives CASSYLSGAARDAYNSPLHF.